The 18 T cell receptor beta chains reported below all come from one sample, sequenced in a study of blood T cell repertoires in COVID-19. Repertoires were generated with immunoSEQ multiplex PCR, while TCRdb's copy carries only in-frame clones and drops some. Of under 200,000 clones in the sample, about 85% are singletons; the top ten hold 5% to 6%. The sample was peripheral blood. All receptors derive from a woman between 50 and 59 years old with COVID-19, enrolled during active disease.

As regards this clone: This likely stems from a read error, as it lies one base from a far larger clone. In the same sample, other DNA sequences code for this CDR3. The chain employs TRBV7-9 and TRBJ1-2, with D hard to call. Germline loops: CDR1 SEHNR, CDR2 FQNEAQ (reference sequence). This CDR3 region has 12 residues. V lost 1 base and J 3 bases, leaving 3 bases between the germline ends. CDR3 amino acids: CASSLGDYGYTF. Here the CDR3 DNA reads TGTGCCAGCAGCTTAGGAGACTATGGCTACACCTTC.

The chain carries TRBV27 and TRBJ2-5, with 11 bases that match TRBD2. V shed 5 bases, J shed 2 bases, and the junction held 7 bases outside the gene matches. Germline V gives CDR1 MNHEY, CDR2 SMNVEV (reference sequence). The CDR3 runs 16 residues. CDR3 bases: TGTGCCAGCAGTCCGGGACTAGCGGAATTTCAAGAGACCCAGTACTTC. Its translation: CASSPGLAEFQETQYF.

V and J are TRBV5-1 and TRBJ2-1; possible D gene TRBD1, 6 bases. The CDR3 spans 11 residues. Germline loops: CDR1 SGHRS, CDR2 YFSETQ. The V end lost 6 bases, the J end lost 6 bases, and 7 bases lay between the germline ends. In nucleotides, the CDR3 is TGCGCCAGCATCAGGGGCAATGAGCAGTTCTTC. Translation gives CASIRGNEQFF.

The chain recombines TRBV2 with TRBJ1-6, with D unclear. The CDR3 covers 15 residues. The V end lost 9 bases, the J end lost 0 bases, and 12 bases lay between the germline ends. Germline lookup yields CDR1 SNHLY and CDR2 FYNNEI. The CDR3 protein is CASLQSNSYNSPLHF. As DNA, the CDR3 is TGTGCCAGTTTACAGTCTAACTCCTATAATTCACCCCTCCACTTT.

The chain joins TRBV28 to TRBJ2-2; no firm D call. The V and J ends lost 3 bases and 6 bases respectively, with 5 bases between them. This CDR3 has 12 residues. Germline assignment: CDR1 MDHEN and CDR2 SYDVKM. CDR3 loop: CASSFLSGELFF. Here the CDR3 DNA reads TGTGCCAGCAGTTTCTTATCCGGGGAGCTGTTTTTT.

This rearrangement joins TRBV6-5 to TRBJ2-7, with D possibly being TRBD1 (5 bases). This CDR3 contains 15 residues. Germline CDR1 and CDR2: MNHEY and SVGAGI. V shed 0 bases and J shed 5 bases, with 14 bases lying between them. CDR3 in amino acids: CASSYSSRAGDEQYF. DNA of the CDR3: TGTGCCAGCAGTTACTCGAGCAGGGCCGGCGACGAGCAGTACTTC.

The chain is built from TRBV12-3 or TRBV12-4 and TRBJ2-1, with a weak D call TRBD1 (5 bases). The CDR3 loop spans 12 amino acids. The V gene lost 2 bases and the J gene lost 9 bases, with 8 bases spanning the gap. For the CDR3, the DNA is TGTGCCAGCAGTTTATGGGGCAGTGAGCAGTTCTTC. It codes for CASSLWGSEQFF.

The count of this clone is one. The rearrangement joins TRBV5-1 to TRBJ2-1, with 9 nucleotides matching TRBD2. V shed 6 bases and J 3 bases; nucleotides not matched to a gene: 7. CDR1 SGHRS and CDR2 YFSETQ come from the germline V gene. The CDR3 has 15 residues. The CDR3 DNA is TGCGCCAGCACCACGGCGGGGGGGAGCTACAATGAGCAGTTCTTC. Encoded protein: CASTTAGGSYNEQFF.

A single count supports this clone. V and J are TRBV30 and TRBJ2-7; D is perhaps TRBD2 (7 bases). The CDR3 runs 16 residues. V lost 3 bases and J lost 2, with 20 bases in between. Germline V gene sequence: CDR1 GTSNPN, CDR2 SVGIG (reference sequence). The CDR3: CAWRGGQGTFPYEQYF. CDR3 coding DNA: TGTGCCTGGAGGGGAGGGCAGGGGACCTTTCCCTACGAGCAGTACTTC.

The CDR3 spells CASSITSGGTDTQYF. The CDR3 nucleotides are TGTGCCAGCAGCATAACTAGCGGGGGCACAGATACGCAGTATTTT. The chain has TRBV7-2 and TRBJ2-3, with TRBD2 matching 10 bases. This CDR3 contains 15 residues. Looked up from germline, CDR1 is SGHTA and CDR2 is FQGNSA. The trim removed 5 bases at V and 1 base at J, leaving 3 bases unmatched.

This chain connects TRBV7-2 to TRBJ1-6; no clear D. Germline V gene data show CDR1 as SGHTA and CDR2 as FQGNSA. Trimming took 6 bases from V and 3 from J, leaving 12 bases between them. This CDR3 comprises 15 residues. For the CDR3, the DNA is TGTGCCAGCAGATCCGGTCAAGACTATAATTCACCCCTCCACTTT. Protein product: CASRSGQDYNSPLHF.

The genes are TRBV7-2 and TRBJ2-1; D unresolved. V was clipped by 4 bases and J by 4 bases, with 8 bases between them. This CDR3 contains 13 residues. Germline V CDR1 and CDR2: SGHTA, FQGNSA. The CDR3 reads CASSSATYNEQFF. The CDR3, as DNA: TGTGCCAGCAGCTCGGCGACTTACAATGAGCAGTTCTTC.

The chain uses TRBV4-1 and TRBJ2-4; D unresolved. The CDR3 length is 15 residues. The V end was cut by 0 bases, the J end by 5 bases, with 11 bases between. Germline assignment: CDR1 MGHRA and CDR2 YSYEKL. The CDR3 bases are TGCGCCAGCAGCCAAGATTGGCCGGAGCAAAACATTCAGTACTTC. Encoded protein: CASSQDWPEQNIQYF.

The gene calls are TRBV4-3 and TRBJ2-5, with D tentatively TRBD2 (5 bases). Trimming removed 0 bases from V and 2 bases from J, with 10 bases in between. This CDR3 contains 15 residues. Per the germline V gene, CDR1 is LGHNA and CDR2 is YSLEER. This CDR3 is CASSQDRTGQETQYF. The CDR3 DNA reads TGCGCCAGCAGCCAAGATCGAACGGGACAAGAGACCCAGTACTTC.

J is TRBJ2-5 and V is TRBV9; a possible D gene is TRBD1 (6 bases). V gave up 4 bases and J gave up 3 bases, with 13 bases separating them. CDR3 length: 14 amino acids. Germline CDR1 reads SGDLS; CDR2 reads YYNGEE. In DNA form, the CDR3 reads TGTGCCAGCAGCTCTTACCCAGGGGAAGAGACCCAGTACTTC. Translating it yields CASSSYPGEETQYF.

The V call is TRBV6-6, the J call TRBJ2-2, with D perhaps matching TRBD2 (6 bases). From germline, CDR1 is MNHNY and CDR2 SVGAGI (reference sequence). The length of the CDR3 is 14 residues. V was shortened by 7 bases and J by 5 bases, with 14 bases between the two germline ends. CDR3 bases: TGTGCCAGCACCCTGGAGGGTGGGACCGGGGAGCTGTTTTTT. This encodes CASTLEGGTGELFF.

The chain has TRBV11-3 and TRBJ2-3; 13 nucleotides agree with TRBD2. With V trimmed by 0 bases and J by 2 bases, 11 bases remained unmatched. The V gene's germline CDR1 is SGHNT and CDR2 YENEEA. This CDR3 is built from 20 residues. In DNA, the CDR3 is TGTGCCAGCAGCTTAGATCTCTTACTAGCGGGGGGGCCTATCACAGATACGCAGTATTTT. Translating it yields CASSLDLLLAGGPITDTQYF.

In DNA, the CDR3 is TGTGCCAGCAGCCCAGAGGGCGATACGCAGTATTTT. This codes for CASSPEGDTQYF. The chain joins TRBV6-6 to TRBJ2-3; possibly TRBD2 for D (5 bases). V was trimmed by 6 bases and J by 6 bases, leaving 10 bases between them. The CDR3 extends over 12 amino acids. Germline V gene lookup returns CDR1 MNHNY and CDR2 SVGAGI (reference sequence).